This T cell receptor beta chain was identified during a study of T cells in Graves' hyperthyroidism and ophthalmopathy. This clonotype was counted only a few times. Researchers amplified the TCR beta CDR3 regions from RNA transcripts. First-round RT-PCR with HTBI primers amplified the TCR CDR3 region. MiXCR, run by TCRdb on the multiplex PCR reads, gives a single entry per CDR3 protein. The sample holds roughly 500,000 distinct CDR3 sequences, approximately 16% seen once. Germline-derived CDR1 and CDR2 are SGHNT and YENEEA. The CDR3 runs to 16 residues. V was shortened by 5 bases and J by 4 bases, with 18 bases between the two germline ends. Diagnosis relied on clinical symptoms, serum thyroxine and TRAb, thyroid ultrasound and orbital computed tomography.

Material: blood. The chain couples TRBV11-3 to TRBJ1-3; D perhaps matches TRBD1 (5 bases). The clonotype originates from a woman aged 30 to 39 with Graves' ophthalmopathy. DNA for the CDR3: TGTGCCAGCAGCGCAAAATCAGGGTTCGCGGGAAACACCATATATTTT. Protein sequence: CASSAKSGFAGNTIYF.